This T cell receptor beta chain is drawn from a study of T-cell memory formation after mild COVID-19. Study information: The study found TCR clusters largely donor specific. Overall study results and limits: Shrinking CD4+ clones were chiefly CM and EM; CD8+ ones were chiefly EMRA. Balance between CD4 and CD8 was seen in clones contracting day 15 to 85, and a CD4+ lean was seen in later expanders. Memory sampled before infection contained some responding clones, suggesting cross-reactive memory joined.

TCRdb redid the calling of the 5' RACE reads with MiXCR, one entry per CDR3 protein. The top ten clones hold roughly 21% of a sample with approximately 400,000 distinct CDR3 sequences, approximately 18% of them seen once. Trimming stripped 0 bases from V and 12 bases from J, with 18 bases between. Germline CDR1 is MNHEY and CDR2 is SVGAGI. The CDR3 spans 15 residues. This clonotype has a handful of counts. Its specificity is unknown. The clonotype was recovered from a man aged 18 to 29 who had mild COVID-19 (a few samples of this study predate the infection). Cell type and time point are not known. Sample: PBMCs or a T cell subset sorted from them (not recorded which). This chain uses TRBV6-5 with TRBJ2-1; TRBD2 might be the D (6 bases). In DNA, the CDR3 is TGTGCCAGCAGTTACTCGGGCGGGGTCCCGACGGGGCAGTTCTTC. This encodes CASSYSGGVPTGQFF.